This TCR beta chain was profiled in a study of CD8 T cells in Susac syndrome. RNA was extracted with the RNeasy kit, and a quantity of about 0.45 to 1 ug was reverse transcribed using random hexamers. immunoSEQ multiplex PCR amplified TCR beta CDR3 across 54 Vbeta, 13 Jbeta. TCRdb analysed the immunoSEQ multiplex PCR reads with MiXCR anew, one entry per CDR3 protein. The sample carries about 57,000 distinct CDR3 sequences, 93% recorded once. Sequencing of TCR beta was undertaken in CD8+ and CD4+ T cells derived from blood. The V and J ends lost 0 bases and 7 bases respectively, with 12 bases between them. Germline V lookup: CDR1 MNHEY, CDR2 SMNVEV (reference sequence). The CDR3 spans 14 residues.

This rearrangement joins TRBV27 to TRBJ1-2; D not resolved. The receptor was isolated from a human donor with multiple sclerosis. Sequencing used CD8+ T cells from PBMCs. The CDR3 loop is CASSLSTGFAGYTF. The CDR3 coding sequence is TGTGCCAGCAGTTTATCTACGGGCTTTGCTGGCTACACCTTC.